Below, 7 T cell receptor beta chains from the same sample are listed, as sequenced in a study of regulatory T cells in long-lasting Graves disease. The time point is: newly diagnosed GD, antithyroid drugs for less than 3 months. Following extraction of RNA from PBMCs, that RNA was used to make the TCR library. Construction of the TCR beta libraries employed iRepertoire HTBI primers in conjunction with Arm-PCR of CDR3 regions. TCRdb processed the multiplex PCR reads anew with MiXCR; each CDR3 protein has one entry. This sample has 380,000 or so distinct CDR3 sequences; around 15% occur once, and the top ten carry 20%. The sample was also linked to a second study, of T cells in Graves' hyperthyroidism and ophthalmopathy.

The material was peripheral blood mononuclear cells (PBMCs), obtained at new diagnosis, from a patient treated with antithyroid drugs. Every receptor here comes from a woman aged 18-35 years with Graves disease.

This sequence joins TRBV30 and TRBJ1-2; no reliable D call. Trimming left V 1 base short and J 2 bases short, with 11 bases between. The germline V gene has CDR1 GTSNPN and CDR2 SVGIG (reference sequence). This CDR3 region has 14 residues. CDR3 coding DNA: TGTGCCTGGAGTGGCGATAGGGTGAACTATGGCTACACCTTC. Its protein is CAWSGDRVNYGYTF.

As for this clonotype: Since a much larger clone is just one base distant, this may be a read error. This chain links TRBV6-2 or TRBV6-3 with TRBJ2-5, with D possibly being TRBD1 (6 bases). Trimming took off 8 bases at V and 4 bases at J, with 23 bases between the two ends. The CDR3 has 16 amino acids. Germline CDR1 is MNHEY and CDR2 is SVGEGT. This CDR3 is CASGMTGGGKGETQYF. The CDR3 bases are TGTGCCAGCGGTATGACAGGTGGCGGTAAGGGAGAGACCCAGTACTTC.

In its sample, this clonotype was seen many times. The genes are TRBV28 and TRBJ1-2; D is undetermined. Germline CDR1 MDHEN, CDR2 SYDVKM. CDR3 length: 13 residues. V dropped 6 bases and J dropped 4 bases, with 12 bases sitting between them. Written as DNA, the CDR3 is TGTGCCAGCAGCCGTCATGATATCTATGGCTACACCTTC. Translation gives CASSRHDIYGYTF.

J is TRBJ2-1 and V is TRBV5-1; 13 nucleotides match TRBD2. CDR3 size: 18 residues. Trimming took 4 bases from V and 4 from J; bases not matched to a gene: 11. Germline CDR1 reads SGHRS; CDR2 reads YFSETQ. The CDR3 is CASSSQGTSGDLYNEQFF. For the CDR3, the DNA is TGCGCCAGCAGCAGCCAAGGGACTAGCGGGGACCTATACAATGAGCAGTTCTTC.

This clonotype was counted ten times or more. The rearrangement links TRBV6-1 to TRBJ1-2; D possibly corresponds to TRBD1 (5 bases). The V gene's germline CDR1 is MNHNS and CDR2 SASEGT. V gave up 7 bases and J gave up 3 bases, with 6 bases separating them. The CDR3 consists of 11 residues. Here the CDR3 DNA reads TGTGCCAGCAAGACAGACTATGGCTACACCTTC. Translation: CASKTDYGYTF.

This clonotype was observed many times. The rearrangement uses TRBV10-3 and TRBJ1-2; no clear D gene. This CDR3 comprises 13 residues. The V gene's germline CDR1 is ENHRY and CDR2 SYGVKD. Trimming cost V 4 bases and J 6 bases, with 12 bases left between them. The CDR3: CAISGEVSNGYTF. CDR3 coding DNA: TGTGCCATCAGTGGGGAGGTTTCAAATGGCTACACCTTC.

This clonotype was recorded at least ten times. This rearrangement joins TRBV27 to TRBJ1-1; D gene uncertain. The CDR3 totals 13 residues. The V end lost 3 bases, the J end lost 3 bases, and 8 bases lay between the germline ends. Germline values: CDR1 MNHEY, CDR2 SMNVEV (reference sequence). CDR3 DNA: TGTGCCAGCAGTTTGTCCGAGGACACTGAAGCTTTCTTT. The encoded protein is CASSLSEDTEAFF.